This T cell receptor beta chain was sequenced in a study of human T cells and chemical hapten exposure. Across the study: The patient population, which was mostly female, had alopecia areata, totalis or universalis.

This clonotype occurred a few times. A single record per CDR3 protein comes from TCRdb applying MiXCR to the RACE reads. The sample shows 95,000 to 150,000 distinct CDR3 sequences, roughly an eighth of them seen only once. The J segment lost 3 bases and the V segment lost 1 base, leaving 5 bases of the junction unmatched. The CDR3 is made up of 16 amino acids. The V gene's germline CDR1 is SGHRS and CDR2 YFSETQ. Time point reported: patch test 1, 2 weeks after DPC sensitization. Treatment reported: therapeutic diphenylcyclopropenone sensitization with weekly scalp DPC. Patch tests were applied only after blood draws.

V is TRBV5-1 and J is TRBJ2-1; TRBD1 matches at 9 bases. This clonotype was sampled from a man aged 18 to 30 with alopecia areata. Some clones in this sample may be carry-over from other donors' samples. This specimen consisted of whole blood, obtained in connection with sensitization to the hapten diphenylcyclopropenone (DPC). In DNA form, the CDR3 reads TGCGCCAGCAGCTTGCATCCGGGACAGGGCTACAATGAGCAGTTCTTC. It translates to CASSLHPGQGYNEQFF.